This section outlines one T cell receptor beta chain sequence together with its context. Antigen unknown. Nominally healthy donors provided the samples, though records likely missed some immune exposures. The data were taken from a study of cytomegalovirus exposure and HLA in healthy donors. Findings of the study overall: In a later analysis, specific HLA alleles were associated with about 18,000 TCR beta sequences at a 0.05 false discovery rate. It was shown in a later analysis that HLA-associated TCR beta chains were more clonally expanded than other, equally common chains.

Germline loops: CDR1 SNHLY, CDR2 FYNNEI. The CDR3 is made up of 12 amino acids. The V segment lost 4 bases and the J segment 5 bases; nucleotides outside the gene matches: 1. PCR employed 60 Vbeta and 13 Jbeta primers. Libraries were prepared by immunoSEQ multiplex PCR; TCRdb keeps only in-frame clonotypes and omits some of them. In the table there are 85,000 to 95,000 clones, 74% of which are singletons. This receptor was taken from a man younger than 40 in good health and CMV-seropositive. The sequenced sample was PBMCs. This sequence joins TRBV2 and TRBJ2-5; 7 nucleotides match TRBD2. The CDR3 bases are TGTGCCAGCAGTGCCGGGGGGGAGACCCAGTACTTC. Its translation: CASSAGGETQYF. The entire variable domain, with the rest obtained from reference TRBV2 and TRBJ2-5, is as follows: EPEVTQTPSHQVTQMGQEVILRCVPISNHLYFYWYRQILGQKVEFLVSFYNNEISEKSEIFDDQFSVERPDGSNFTLKIRSTKLEDSAMYFCASSAGGETQYFGPGTRLLVL.